This TCR beta chain derives from a study of blood T cell repertoires in COVID-19. Study information: The samples span acute and convalescent COVID-19 from the United States, Italy and Spain. In each case, the material was cDNA or gDNA derived from T cells, B-cell-depleted T cells, or PBMCs.

In the original analysis: Nucleated cell counts were estimated from reference gene primer amplification. Clones were sequenced by immunoSEQ multiplex PCR, and TCRdb holds only the in-frame ones, with some missing. That table gives V, J and clone size, and the DNA gave D and trimming. This table has approximately 150,000 clones, 85% to 90% appearing once. The germline V and J ends were trimmed by 4 bases and 4 bases, with 13 bases remaining between them. Germline CDR1 reads GTSNPN; CDR2 reads SVGIG (reference sequence). This CDR3 has 13 residues. What was sequenced was peripheral blood. The chain employs TRBV30 and TRBJ2-5, with D tentatively TRBD2 (6 bases). This receptor was taken from a man aged 50 to 59 who had recovered from COVID-19. CDR3 amino acids: CAWNSGRRETQYF. The CDR3 DNA is TGTGCCTGGAATTCAGGGAGGCGAGAGACCCAGTACTTC.